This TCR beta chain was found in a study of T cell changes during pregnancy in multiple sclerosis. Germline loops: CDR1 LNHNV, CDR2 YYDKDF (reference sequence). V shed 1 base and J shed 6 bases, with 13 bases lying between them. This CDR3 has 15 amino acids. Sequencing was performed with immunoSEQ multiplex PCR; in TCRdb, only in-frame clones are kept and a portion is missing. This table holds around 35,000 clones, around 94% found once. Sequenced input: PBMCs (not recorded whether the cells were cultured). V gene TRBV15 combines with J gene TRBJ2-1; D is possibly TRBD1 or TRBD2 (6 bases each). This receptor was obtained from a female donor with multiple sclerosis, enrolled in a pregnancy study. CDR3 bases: TGTGCCACCAGCAGAGGGCGGGGCAGGGGCAATGAGCAGTTCTTC. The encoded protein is CATSRGRGRGNEQFF.